The rows below give T cell receptor beta chains drawn from one sample of a study of T-cell reconstitution after alpha-beta-depleted transplantation in children. Via MiXCR, TCRdb re-called the PCR reads, giving one row per CDR3 protein. The sample shows 700,000 to 950,000 distinct CDR3 sequences, roughly 15% of them seen only once. Sequenced material: PBMCs, mostly from graft donor cells, taken 360 days after TCRalphabeta/CD19-depleted stem cell transplant. The receptors here all came from a male patient under 18 who had a stem cell transplant for acute lymphoblastic leukemia, so the T cells may come from the graft donor. Both conserved end residues are part of each CDR3. The D gene is left open where the match is weak. Expanded clones get a size class; other rows say once, few or many, or leave the size out.

D gene | J gene | clone size | V gene | CDR3 DNA | CDR3 protein
TRBD2 | TRBJ2-3 | . | TRBV7-6 | TGTGCCAGCAGCAACCAGGGACTAGCGGGAGGGCCGGGAACAGATACGCAGTATTTT | CASSNQGLAGGPGTDTQYF
. | TRBJ2-7 | . | TRBV12-5 | TGTGCTAGTGGTTTGGCCCCAGGTGTCTCCTACGAGCAGTACTTC | CASGLAPGVSYEQYF
TRBD1 | TRBJ2-7 | many | TRBV5-5 | TGTGCCAGCAGCTGGGTGGGGACAGGGACTTACGAGCAGTACTTC | CASSWVGTGTYEQYF
TRBD2 | TRBJ2-5 | few | TRBV4-2 | TGTGCCAGCAGCCAGATAGCGGGCGTCCAAGAGACCCAGTACTTC | CASSQIAGVQETQYF
. | TRBJ1-1 | . | TRBV6-5 | TGTGCCAGCAGTTACGGAGGGAGAGAGAACACTGAAGCTTTCTTT | CASSYGGRENTEAFF
. | TRBJ2-7 | few | TRBV27 | TGTGCCAGCAGCTACCGACGGCCCTACGAGCAGTACTTC | CASSYRRPYEQYF
TRBD1 | TRBJ1-1 | . | TRBV7-9 | TGTGCCAGCAGCAGCACAGGGGTCAACACTGAAGCTTTCTTT | CASSSTGVNTEAFF
. | TRBJ2-4 | few | TRBV15 | TGTGCCACCAGCAGAGAGCTGGAAGCCAAAAACATTCAGTACTTC | CATSRELEAKNIQYF
. | TRBJ1-5 | . | TRBV18 | TGTGCCAGCTCACCTACTATCCAAAGCAATCAGCCCCAGCATTTT | CASSPTIQSNQPQHF
. | TRBJ2-7 | . | TRBV7-3 | TGTGCCAGCAGCACCATCTTGGGCGAGCAGTACTTC | CASSTILGEQYF
TRBD2 | TRBJ2-5 | many | TRBV7-8 | TGTGCCAGCAGCTTAGGAGCTAGCGGGAGGGAGACCCAGTACTTC | CASSLGASGRETQYF
. | TRBJ2-7 | . | TRBV7-9 | TGTGCCAGCAGCTTTCTCTCCCACGAGCAGTACTTC | CASSFLSHEQYF
TRBD2 | TRBJ2-7 | . | TRBV3-1 | TGTGCCAGCAGCCCTGGGACTAGCGGGAGCTCCTACGAGCAGTACTTC | CASSPGTSGSSYEQYF
. | TRBJ2-2 | many | TRBV24-1 | TGTGCCACCAGTGATTTGGACCCGAACACCGGGGAGCTGTTTTTT | CATSDLDPNTGELFF
. | TRBJ2-3 | . | TRBV3-1 | TGTGCCAGCAGCCTCAGAGTTGTCACAGATACGCAGTATTTT | CASSLRVVTDTQYF
TRBD2 | TRBJ2-3 | few | TRBV7-9 | TGTGCCAGCAGTTTTTTCGGGGGGAGCACAGATACGCAGTATTTT | CASSFFGGSTDTQYF
TRBD1 | TRBJ2-7 | few | TRBV6-5 | TGTGCCAGCAGTTTGGGACAGGGAAGTAACGAGCAGTACTTC | CASSLGQGSNEQYF
TRBD1 | TRBJ1-3 | few | TRBV4-1 | TGCGCCAGCAGCTTTCCCCCGACAGGGAGTGGAAACACCATATATTTT | CASSFPPTGSGNTIYF
TRBD2 | TRBJ2-1 | . | TRBV7-9 | TGTGCCAGCAGCCCTGGACTAGCGGGAGGCCCTAGCTCCTACAATGAGCAGTTCTTC | CASSPGLAGGPSSYNEQFF
. | TRBJ2-1 | few | TRBV7-9 | TGTGCCAGCAGCTTCGACAGACAGGAGTTCTTC | CASSFDRQEFF
. | TRBJ2-1 | . | TRBV20-1 | TGCAGTGGCCGACAGATCTCCTACAATGAGCAGTTCTTC | CSGRQISYNEQFF